The clone carrying this T cell receptor (beta chain) was recorded a few times. Its antigen is not identified. TCRdb passed the 5' RACE reads through MiXCR, listing each CDR3 protein once. The sample carries hundreds of thousands of distinct CDR3 sequences, roughly an eighth recorded once. The data were obtained in a study of identical twins. Study outcomes and limitations: Out-of-frame alpha sequences that twins shared showed excess low generation probability.

The CDR3 has 14 amino acids. Germline CDR1 MNHEY, CDR2 SVGAGI. V lost 5 bases, J lost 6 bases, and 13 bases lay in between. Healthy Caucasians made up all donors. The data also belong to a second study, concerning yellow fever vaccine responses in identical twins. This second study notes: In identical twins, vaccine T cell responses appeared partly shared and partly individual.

This chain uses TRBV6-5 with TRBJ2-2; no clear D gene. The TCR sequence derives from a woman under 30 in good health. Sequencing used PBMCs. CDR3 loop: CASSLRQGAGELFF. CDR3 in DNA: TGTGCCAGCAGTCTACGACAAGGTGCCGGGGAGCTGTTTTTT.